This T cell receptor beta chain stems from a study of immune evolution from preneoplasia to lung adenocarcinoma. Germline CDR1 is SNHLY and CDR2 is FYNNEI. Germline trimming cut 7 bases from V and 4 bases from J; bases unmatched to any gene: 5. The CDR3 length is 13 residues. Clones were read by immunoSEQ multiplex PCR, and TCRdb kept only the in-frame ones, dropping some. The sample includes a few thousand clones, around nine tenths seen only once; the top ten take over 6.5%. The chain joins TRBV2 to TRBJ2-5; 8 nucleotides agree with TRBD1. The TCR was taken from a donor older than 65 with lung adenocarcinoma. Source material: FFPE minimally invasive lung adenocarcinoma tissue. This chain's CDR3 is CASTPTGGETQYF. The CDR3 nucleotides read TGTGCCAGCACACCTACAGGGGGAGAGACCCAGTACTTC.